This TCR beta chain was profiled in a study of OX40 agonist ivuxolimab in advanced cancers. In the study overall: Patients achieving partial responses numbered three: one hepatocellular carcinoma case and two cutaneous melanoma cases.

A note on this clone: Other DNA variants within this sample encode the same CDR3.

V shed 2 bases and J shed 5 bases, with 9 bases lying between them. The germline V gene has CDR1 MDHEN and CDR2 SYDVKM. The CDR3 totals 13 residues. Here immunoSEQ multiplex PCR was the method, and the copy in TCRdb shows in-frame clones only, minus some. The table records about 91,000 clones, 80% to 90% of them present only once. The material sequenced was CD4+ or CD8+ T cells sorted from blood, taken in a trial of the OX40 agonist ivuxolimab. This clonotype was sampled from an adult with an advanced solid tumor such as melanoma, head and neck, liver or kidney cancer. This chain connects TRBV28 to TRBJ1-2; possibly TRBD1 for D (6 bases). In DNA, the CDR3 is TGTGCCAGCAGTTTAAGGGGGAGTTATGGCTACACCTTC. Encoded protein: CASSLRGSYGYTF.